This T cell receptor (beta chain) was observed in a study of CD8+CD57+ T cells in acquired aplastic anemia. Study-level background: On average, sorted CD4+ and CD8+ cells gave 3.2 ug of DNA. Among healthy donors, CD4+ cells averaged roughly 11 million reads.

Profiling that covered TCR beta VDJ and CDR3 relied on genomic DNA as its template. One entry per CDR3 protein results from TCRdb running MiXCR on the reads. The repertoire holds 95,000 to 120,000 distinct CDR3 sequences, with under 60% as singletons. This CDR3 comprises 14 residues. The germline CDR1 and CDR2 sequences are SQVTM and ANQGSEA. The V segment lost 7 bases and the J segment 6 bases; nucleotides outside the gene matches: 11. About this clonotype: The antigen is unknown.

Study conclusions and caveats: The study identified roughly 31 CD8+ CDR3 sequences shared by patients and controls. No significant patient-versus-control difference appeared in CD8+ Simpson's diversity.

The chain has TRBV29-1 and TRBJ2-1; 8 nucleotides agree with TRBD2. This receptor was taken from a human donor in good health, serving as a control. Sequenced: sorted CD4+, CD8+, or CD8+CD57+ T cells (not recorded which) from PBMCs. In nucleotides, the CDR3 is TGCAGCGCATCGACAGCGGGGGTCACCAATGAGCAGTTCTTC. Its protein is CSASTAGVTNEQFF.